Following are 25 T cell receptor beta chains from one sample sequenced in a study of OX40 agonist ivuxolimab in advanced cancers. Data came from immunoSEQ multiplex PCR; TCRdb stores just in-frame clones and leaves some out. Among around 95,000 clones listed, 75% to 90% were seen once. The specimen comprised CD4+ or CD8+ T cells sorted from blood, sampled in a trial of the OX40 agonist ivuxolimab. These receptors were taken from an adult with an advanced solid tumor such as melanoma, head and neck, liver or kidney cancer.

The CDR3 loop is CASSLGGGGLGAQYF. CDR3 nucleotide sequence: TGTGCCAGCAGCTTGGGGGGAGGGGGACTAGGGGCCCAGTACTTC. The chain is built from TRBV5-4 and TRBJ2-5; 8 nucleotides agree with TRBD2. Per germline, CDR1 SGHNT and CDR2 YYREEE (reference sequence). This CDR3 contains 15 residues. With 0 bases clipped from V and 9 bases from J, the junction kept 10 bases outside the gene matches.

The chain has TRBV28 and TRBJ1-5; the D gene is possibly TRBD1 (6 bases). Looked up from germline, CDR1 is MDHEN and CDR2 is SYDVKM. The ends were cut back, 6 bases at V and 2 bases at J, with 17 bases in the middle. This CDR3 comprises 16 residues. DNA of the CDR3: TGTGCCAGCAGCCAACCGGGGGCACAGGGCAATCAGCCCCAGCATTTT. It codes for CASSQPGAQGNQPQHF.

The J gene is TRBJ2-1, the V gene TRBV9; 8 nucleotides match TRBD2. The CDR3 is made up of 14 amino acids. The ends lost 1 base at V and 6 bases at J; junction bases unmatched: 3. Germline loops: CDR1 SGDLS, CDR2 YYNGEE. CDR3 sequence reads: CASSVSGLANEQFF. The DNA for the CDR3 is TGTGCCAGCAGCGTATCAGGACTAGCCAATGAGCAGTTCTTC.

This clone has only one observation. The chain combines TRBV2 with TRBJ2-1, with D hard to call. From germline, CDR1 is SNHLY and CDR2 FYNNEI. V lost 6 bases, J lost 5 bases, and 14 bases lay in between. CDR3 size: 14 residues. CDR3 sequence reads: CASSVEGLNNEQFF. In nucleotides, the CDR3 is TGTGCCAGCAGCGTTGAAGGGCTCAACAATGAGCAGTTCTTC.

The chain combines TRBV6-5 with TRBJ2-2, with 7 bases aligning to TRBD1. Germline CDR1 reads MNHEY; CDR2 reads SVGAGI. This CDR3 has 16 residues. Trimming took 2 bases from V and 0 from J; bases not matched to a gene: 3. CDR3 region: CASSYATGPNTGELFF. The CDR3 DNA is TGTGCCAGCAGTTACGCGACAGGGCCGAACACCGGGGAGCTGTTTTTT.

The rearrangement uses TRBV27 and TRBJ1-4; maybe TRBD1 (6 bases). Trimming stripped 6 bases from V and 7 bases from J, with 18 bases between. From germline, CDR1 is MNHEY and CDR2 SMNVEV (reference sequence). This CDR3 has 15 residues. In nucleotides, the CDR3 is TGTGCCAGCAGGCCCCGGGGGGCGGTTGGTGAAAAACTGTTTTTT. Encoded protein: CASRPRGAVGEKLFF. The entire variable domain, with the rest obtained from reference TRBV27 and TRBJ1-4, is as follows: EAQVTQNPRYLITVTGKKLTVTCSQNMNHEYMSWYRQDPGLGLRQIYYSMNVEVTDKGDVPEGYKVSRKEKRNFPLILESPSPNQTSLYFCASRPRGAVGEKLFFGSGTQLSVL.

The chain joins TRBV7-8 to TRBJ2-2, with 12 bases identical to TRBD2. Germline CDR1 reads SGHVS; CDR2 reads FQNEAQ. J gave up 5 bases and V 3 bases, and 7 bases lay outside the gene matches. The CDR3 consists of 17 residues. CDR3 amino acids: CASSFTGLAGNTGELFF. CDR3 nucleotide sequence: TGTGCCAGCAGCTTCACGGGACTAGCGGGCAATACCGGGGAGCTGTTTTTT.

This chain connects TRBV25-1 to TRBJ1-1, with D unresolved. The CDR3 totals 13 residues. The germline V gene has CDR1 MGHDK and CDR2 SYGVNS. The V gene lost 5 bases and the J gene lost 0 bases, with 7 bases spanning the gap. The CDR3 region has the DNA TGTGCCAGCAGTCCGTACATGAACACTGAAGCTTTCTTT. The encoded protein is CASSPYMNTEAFF.

V is TRBV29-1 and J is TRBJ1-5; D possibly corresponds to TRBD1 (5 bases). The germline V gene has CDR1 SQVTM and CDR2 ANQGSEA. Trimming cost V 4 bases and J 6 bases, with 16 bases left between them. The CDR3 is 14 residues long. CDR3: CSVGDGALSQPQHF. The CDR3 DNA follows: TGCAGCGTTGGTGATGGGGCGCTTAGTCAGCCCCAGCATTTT.

This sequence joins TRBV7-2 and TRBJ1-1; no clear D. Germline assignment: CDR1 SGHTA and CDR2 FQGNSA. CDR3 length equals 15 residues. The V gene lost 5 bases and the J gene lost 3 bases, with 16 bases spanning the gap. The CDR3 nucleotides are TGTGCCAGCAGCCCCCCCGTCGGCGGATACACTGAAGCTTTCTTT. Its protein is CASSPPVGGYTEAFF.

V usage is TRBV5-1 and J usage is TRBJ2-7; tentatively, D is TRBD2 (6 bases). CDR1 SGHRS and CDR2 YFSETQ come from the germline V gene. This CDR3 is 13 amino acids long. Trimming took off 4 bases at V and 3 bases at J, with 11 bases between the two ends. This chain's CDR3 is CASSPTSFYEQYF. The CDR3 DNA is TGCGCCAGCAGCCCGACTAGTTTCTACGAGCAGTACTTC.

The rearrangement uses TRBV2 and TRBJ1-6; 7 bases map to TRBD1. This CDR3 comprises 15 residues. The junction had 6 bases not matched to a gene; V was cut back by 3 bases and J by 7 bases. Germline V gene lookup returns CDR1 SNHLY and CDR2 FYNNEI. The CDR3 spells CASSEVGQLNSPLHF. CDR3 DNA: TGTGCCAGCAGTGAGGTGGGACAGCTAAATTCACCCCTCCACTTT.

V and J are TRBV7-2 and TRBJ2-1, with 10 positions matching TRBD1. The germline CDR1 and CDR2 sequences are SGHTA and FQGNSA. V dropped 0 bases and J dropped 7; count of bases not matched to a gene: 3. This CDR3 is built from 15 residues. The chain's CDR3 is CASSLAGGQGNEQFF. CDR3 sequence (DNA): TGTGCCAGCAGCTTAGCGGGGGGACAGGGGAATGAGCAGTTCTTC.

This sequence joins TRBV9 and TRBJ2-1; D is unclear. This CDR3 comprises 14 residues. V lost 4 bases, J lost 0 bases, and 8 bases lay in between. CDR1 is SGDLS and CDR2 is YYNGEE in the germline V gene. The CDR3 loop reads CASSPRASYNEQFF. The CDR3 region has the DNA TGTGCCAGCAGCCCAAGGGCCTCCTACAATGAGCAGTTCTTC.

V usage is TRBV9 and J usage is TRBJ1-2, with D unclear. Germline V lookup: CDR1 SGDLS, CDR2 YYNGEE. CDR3 size: 13 residues. V lost 5 bases and J 8 bases, leaving 16 bases between the germline ends. For the CDR3, the DNA is TGTGCCAGCAGTGACTCCGGGAGCGAAGGCTACACCTTC. Amino acids: CASSDSGSEGYTF.

This sequence joins TRBV27 and TRBJ2-3, with a tentative D call TRBD1 (5 bases). The V gene lost 3 bases and the J gene lost 5 bases, with 12 bases spanning the gap. The length of the CDR3 is 14 residues. Germline V lookup: CDR1 MNHEY, CDR2 SMNVEV (reference sequence). CDR3 nucleotides: TGTGCCAGCAGTTTTCGACAGCTACAAGATACGCAGTATTTT. Translating it yields CASSFRQLQDTQYF.

This chain links TRBV27 with TRBJ2-6; D unresolved. CDR1 MNHEY and CDR2 SMNVEV come from the germline V gene (reference sequence). The CDR3 extends over 16 amino acids. The ends were cut back, 3 bases at V and 0 bases at J, with 9 bases in the middle. Written as DNA, the CDR3 is TGTGCCAGCAGTTTTTTTGAGCGCTCTGGGGCCAACGTCCTGACTTTC. Translated: CASSFFERSGANVLTF.

Only one count was recorded for this clone. V usage is TRBV7-9 and J usage is TRBJ1-1; D may be TRBD1 (5 bases). CDR1 and CDR2 from the germline V gene are SEHNR and FQNEAQ (reference sequence). The ends were cut back, 5 bases at V and 0 bases at J, with 13 bases in the middle. This CDR3 region has 15 residues. The CDR3 reads CASSPITGLNTEAFF. For the CDR3, the DNA is TGTGCCAGCAGCCCAATCACAGGACTGAACACTGAAGCTTTCTTT.

CDR3 bases: TGCGCCAGCAGCTGGGGACTAGCAGACCAAGAGACCCAGTACTTC. Protein product: CASSWGLADQETQYF. V and J are TRBV5-1 and TRBJ2-5; 9 bases match TRBD2. V gave up 3 bases and J gave up 0 bases; unmatched junction bases: 3. Germline assignment: CDR1 SGHRS and CDR2 YFSETQ. CDR3 length equals 15 residues.

The chain joins TRBV27 to TRBJ2-1, with a tentative D call TRBD2 (6 bases). Germline V CDR1 and CDR2: MNHEY, SMNVEV (reference sequence). The ends were cut back, 5 bases at V and 4 bases at J, with 12 bases in the middle. The CDR3 contains 14 residues. The CDR3 DNA reads TGTGCCAGCAGTACCCGGGACTCGTACAATGAGCAGTTCTTC. Its protein product is CASSTRDSYNEQFF.

The J gene is TRBJ1-3, the V gene TRBV5-4, with a weak D call TRBD1 (5 bases). Deletions cut 0 bases from V and 1 base from J, with 8 bases between. This CDR3 region has 15 residues. From germline, CDR1 is SGHNT and CDR2 YYREEE (reference sequence). The CDR3, as DNA: TGTGCCAGCAGCTTGGGGACACGTTCTGGAAACACCATATATTTT. Protein product: CASSLGTRSGNTIYF.

The chain uses TRBV2 and TRBJ2-3; possibly TRBD2 for D (6 bases). Deletions cut 5 bases from V and 1 base from J, with 13 bases between. CDR3 length: 15 amino acids. Germline values: CDR1 SNHLY, CDR2 FYNNEI. CDR3 coding DNA: TGTGCCAGCAGTCTGGGGGGACTTCGCACAGATACGCAGTATTTT. It translates to CASSLGGLRTDTQYF. Full variable domain (remainder filled in from reference TRBV2 and TRBJ2-3): EPEVTQTPSHQVTQMGQEVILRCVPISNHLYFYWYRQILGQKVEFLVSFYNNEISEKSEIFDDQFSVERPDGSNFTLKIRSTKLEDSAMYFCASSLGGLRTDTQYFGPGTRLTVL.

The V call is TRBV5-1, the J call TRBJ2-3; D unclear. CDR1 is SGHRS and CDR2 is YFSETQ in the germline V gene. CDR3 length equals 14 residues. Between the trimmed V and J ends, which lost 4 bases and 2 bases, there was a span of 11 bases. The CDR3 DNA reads as TGCGCCAGCAGCCCGGACCGCACCACAGATACGCAGTATTTT. Translated: CASSPDRTTDTQYF.

The chain recombines TRBV5-1 with TRBJ1-1; no clear D gene. Trimming stripped 4 bases from V and 1 base from J, with 8 bases between. This CDR3 is 13 amino acids long. CDR1 is SGHRS, CDR2 YFSETQ, per germline. The CDR3 loop is CASSDGANTEAFF. For the CDR3, the DNA is TGCGCCAGCAGCGACGGCGCGAACACTGAAGCTTTCTTT. Based on the CDR3 plus reference TRBV5-1 and TRBJ1-1, the full variable domain is KAGVTQTPRYLIKTRGQQVTLSCSPISGHRSVSWYQQTPGQGLQFLFEYFSETQRNKGNFPGRFSGRQFSNSRSEMNVSTLELGDSALYLCASSDGANTEAFFGQGTRLTVV.

This chain joins TRBV30 and TRBJ1-5; 7 bases align to TRBD1. Germline V gives CDR1 GTSNPN, CDR2 SVGIG (reference sequence). This CDR3 is built from 16 residues. After removal of 2 bases from V and 3 bases from J, the junction contained 10 bases not matched to a gene. CDR3 residues: CAWSTNDRAPNQPQHF. In nucleotides, the CDR3 is TGTGCCTGGAGTACCAACGACAGGGCCCCCAATCAGCCCCAGCATTTT.